Listed below are T cell receptor beta chains from one sample, sequenced in a study of cytomegalovirus exposure and HLA in healthy donors. The table came from immunoSEQ multiplex PCR; TCRdb's copy has only in-frame clones and leaves some out. Among some 190,000 clones listed, roughly 80% were seen once. The sequenced sample was PBMCs. These receptors were obtained from a man between 40 and 49 years old in good health and CMV-seronegative. Each CDR3 is given with its conserved first and last residue. Fields, in order: clone size, V gene, J gene, D gene, CDR3 DNA, CDR3 protein. The D gene is left open where the match is weak. The listing skips clone size in some rows; elsewhere it reads once, few, many or a size class.

size: -; V: TRBV28; J: TRBJ2-7; D: TRBD1; DNA: TGTGCCACCGGACAGGCGTACGAGCAGTACTTC; CDR3: CATGQAYEQYF
size: -; V: TRBV13; J: TRBJ1-2; D: TRBD1; DNA: TGTGCCAGCAGCCGACAGGGATTCGGGTATGGCTACACCTTC; CDR3: CASSRQGFGYGYTF
size: once; V: TRBV18; J: TRBJ1-1; D: -; DNA: TGTGCCAGCTCACAGATGAACCGGGATGAAGCTTTCTTT; CDR3: CASSQMNRDEAFF
size: -; V: TRBV4-3; J: TRBJ1-2; D: -; DNA: TGCGCCAGCAGCCAAGATTTTACAGGGTTCTATGGCTACACCTTC; CDR3: CASSQDFTGFYGYTF
size: -; V: TRBV7-2; J: TRBJ1-4; D: -; DNA: TGTGCCAGCAGCACCCGGTCCCCAATCGAGAGACTGTTTTTT; CDR3: CASSTRSPIERLFF
size: -; V: TRBV5-5; J: TRBJ2-7; D: TRBD1; DNA: TGTGCCAGCAGCACCACACAGGGGGACCCCGCCTACGAGCAGTACTTC; CDR3: CASSTTQGDPAYEQYF
size: -; V: TRBV12-5; J: TRBJ2-1; D: TRBD2; DNA: TGTGCTAGTGGTTTGGTTAGACCTAGCGGGAGGAATGAGCAGTTCTTC; CDR3: CASGLVRPSGRNEQFF
size: -; V: TRBV30; J: TRBJ1-5; D: -; DNA: TGTGCCTGGAGTGACAGGGATCAGCCCCAGCATTTT; CDR3: CAWSDRDQPQHF
size: -; V: TRBV7-9; J: TRBJ2-7; D: -; DNA: TGTGCCAGCAGCACCCGGGACACGGTTTCCTACGAGCAGTACTTC; CDR3: CASSTRDTVSYEQYF
size: -; V: TRBV18; J: TRBJ2-5; D: -; DNA: TGTGCCAGCTCACCAAGGAGGAAATACCAAGAGACCCAGTACTTC; CDR3: CASSPRRKYQETQYF
size: -; V: TRBV2; J: TRBJ1-5; D: -; DNA: TGTGCCAGCAGTGAAACGGGGAGGGATCAGCCCCAGCATTTT; CDR3: CASSETGRDQPQHF
size: -; V: TRBV11-3; J: TRBJ2-1; D: TRBD2; DNA: TGTGCCAGCAGCAGTAGGAGGGTAGCGGGAGTCTACAATGAGCAGTTCTTC; CDR3: CASSSRRVAGVYNEQFF
size: -; V: TRBV10-3; J: TRBJ2-5; D: -; DNA: TGTGCCATCAGTGAACGCCCAGGGGAGACCCAGTACTTC; CDR3: CAISERPGETQYF
size: -; V: TRBV6-1; J: TRBJ1-1; D: TRBD1; DNA: TGTGCCAGCAGTGGACAGGGGGCGGGCGACACTGAAGCTTTCTTT; CDR3: CASSGQGAGDTEAFF
size: -; V: TRBV7-2; J: TRBJ2-3; D: -; DNA: TGTGCCAGCAGCTTAGTTACACGCACAGATACGCAGTATTTT; CDR3: CASSLVTRTDTQYF
size: -; V: TRBV15; J: TRBJ2-7; D: -; DNA: TGTGCCACCAGCAGAGATGGCGGATACTCCTACGAGCAGTACTTC; CDR3: CATSRDGGYSYEQYF
size: -; V: TRBV6-5; J: TRBJ2-1; D: -; DNA: TGTGCCAGCAGTTACTCCAGCCCGGGGGAGCAGTTCTTC; CDR3: CASSYSSPGEQFF
size: -; V: TRBV4-3; J: TRBJ2-1; D: -; DNA: TGCGCCAGCAGCCAAGATAGCGGAAGTGAGCAGTTCTTC; CDR3: CASSQDSGSEQFF
size: -; V: TRBV2; J: TRBJ2-1; D: -; DNA: TGTGCCAGCAGTGTAAATTTAGCGAGGCCCCTTGTGGATGAGCAGTTCTTC; CDR3: CASSVNLARPLVDEQFF
size: -; V: TRBV6-1; J: TRBJ1-1; D: TRBD1; DNA: TGTGCCAGCAGTGAAGCTCCTCCAACAGGGGCAGCTTTCTTT; CDR3: CASSEAPPTGAAFF
size: -; V: TRBV7-2; J: TRBJ2-5; D: -; DNA: TGTGCCAGCAGCTTAAGCACCGGGACACCTCAAGAGACCCAGTACTTC; CDR3: CASSLSTGTPQETQYF
size: -; V: TRBV28; J: TRBJ1-3; D: TRBD1; DNA: TGTGCCAGCAGTTCACTGGGACAGCGAATCTCTGGAAACACCATATATTTT; CDR3: CASSSLGQRISGNTIYF
size: -; V: TRBV25-1; J: TRBJ1-3; D: TRBD1; DNA: TGTGCCAGCAGTGTAGGGGGCTTTGGAAACACCATATATTTT; CDR3: CASSVGGFGNTIYF
size: -; V: TRBV7-2; J: TRBJ2-5; D: -; DNA: TGTGCCAGCAGCTTACGTCGGGAGGAGACCCAGTACTTC; CDR3: CASSLRREETQYF
size: -; V: TRBV28; J: TRBJ1-2; D: TRBD1; DNA: TGTGCCAGCAGTTCGGCACAGGGGGAGTTCGGGTATGGCTACACCTTC; CDR3: CASSSAQGEFGYGYTF
size: few; V: TRBV7-3; J: TRBJ2-7; D: TRBD2; DNA: TGTGCCAGCAGCTCTCCGGCGGCCGGGACTAGCGGGGGGGCACTCCACGAGCAGTACTTC; CDR3: CASSSPAAGTSGGALHEQYF
size: once; V: TRBV7-2; J: TRBJ1-1; D: TRBD1; DNA: TGTGCCAGCAGCCCTAACAGGGGAACTGAAGCTTTCTTT; CDR3: CASSPNRGTEAFF
size: -; V: TRBV29-1; J: TRBJ1-2; D: -; DNA: TGCAGCGTGAGGACACGAGGAGTCTATGGCTACACCTTC; CDR3: CSVRTRGVYGYTF
size: -; V: TRBV4-1; J: TRBJ2-1; D: TRBD2; DNA: TGCGCCAGCAGCCAAGAGGTGACTAGCGGGACTGAGCAGTTCTTC; CDR3: CASSQEVTSGTEQFF
size: -; V: TRBV11-2; J: TRBJ2-7; D: -; DNA: TGTGCCAGCAGCGTTCATACAGGGTGGGAGCAGTACTTC; CDR3: CASSVHTGWEQYF
size: -; V: TRBV5-1; J: TRBJ1-4; D: -; DNA: TGCGCCAGCAGCCCGACAGCAACTAATGAAAAACTGTTTTTT; CDR3: CASSPTATNEKLFF
size: -; V: TRBV15; J: TRBJ1-1; D: TRBD1; DNA: TGTGCCACCAGCGTCGACAGGGTCACTGAAGCTTTCTTT; CDR3: CATSVDRVTEAFF
size: few; V: TRBV7-9; J: TRBJ2-3; D: TRBD2; DNA: TGTGCCAGCAGCCCTCGGTGGCTAGCGGGGACGGATACGCAGTATTTT; CDR3: CASSPRWLAGTDTQYF
size: few; V: TRBV4-1; J: TRBJ2-2; D: TRBD2; DNA: TGCGCCAGCAGCCAAGAGTGGGGAGGGTCCTGGACCGGGGAGCTGTTTTTT; CDR3: CASSQEWGGSWTGELFF
size: -; V: TRBV5-1; J: TRBJ1-4; D: TRBD1; DNA: TGCGCCAGCAGGGAGACAGGGGACGGCTGGGAAAAACTGTTTTTT; CDR3: CASRETGDGWEKLFF
size: once; V: TRBV5-4; J: TRBJ1-5; D: -; DNA: TGTGCCAGCCGATGGGCCGGGGGGCATAGCGGTCAGCCCCAGCATTTT; CDR3: CASRWAGGHSGQPQHF
size: -; V: TRBV5-1; J: TRBJ1-4; D: TRBD1; DNA: TGCGCCAGCACCACCGGGACAGCTAATGAAAAACTGTTTTTT; CDR3: CASTTGTANEKLFF
size: few; V: TRBV9; J: TRBJ2-1; D: -; DNA: TGTGCCAGCAGCGTAGATTACAGTCCACATGAGCAGTTCTTC; CDR3: CASSVDYSPHEQFF